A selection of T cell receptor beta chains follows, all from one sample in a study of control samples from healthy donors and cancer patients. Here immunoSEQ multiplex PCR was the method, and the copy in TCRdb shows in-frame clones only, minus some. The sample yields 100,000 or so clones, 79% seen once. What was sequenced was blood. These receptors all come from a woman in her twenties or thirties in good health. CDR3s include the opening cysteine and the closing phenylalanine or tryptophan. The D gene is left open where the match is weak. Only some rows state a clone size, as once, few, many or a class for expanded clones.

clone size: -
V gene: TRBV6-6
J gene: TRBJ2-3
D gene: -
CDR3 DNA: TGTGCCAGCAGCCTGCCCGGGCCCACAGATACGCAGTATTTT
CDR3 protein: CASSLPGPTDTQYF

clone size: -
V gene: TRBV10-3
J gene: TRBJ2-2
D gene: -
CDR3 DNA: TGTGCCATCAGCCAGAACACCGGGGAGCTGTTTTTT
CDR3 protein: CAISQNTGELFF

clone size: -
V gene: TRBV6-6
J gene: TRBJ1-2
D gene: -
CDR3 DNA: TGTGCCAGCAGTTACGGTAGCGATTCTGTTAGTGGCTACACCTTC
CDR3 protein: CASSYGSDSVSGYTF

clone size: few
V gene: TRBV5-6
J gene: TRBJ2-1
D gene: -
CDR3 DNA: TGTGCCAGCAGGCCAACAGGGTTGGGCGAGCAGTTCTTC
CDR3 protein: CASRPTGLGEQFF

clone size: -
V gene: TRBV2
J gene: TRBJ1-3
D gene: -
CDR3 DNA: TGTGCCAGCAGTGAACGGGAGGTGAGGAGCTCTGGAAACACCATATATTTT
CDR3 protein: CASSEREVRSSGNTIYF

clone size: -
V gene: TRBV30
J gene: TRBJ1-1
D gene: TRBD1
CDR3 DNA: TGTGCCTGGGGGACAGGGGTTAACACTGAAGCTTTCTTT
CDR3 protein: CAWGTGVNTEAFF

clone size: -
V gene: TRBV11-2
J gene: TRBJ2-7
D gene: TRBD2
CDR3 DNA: TGTGCCAGCAGCTTAGATGAGGGTCTAGCGGGGGCGTGGGAGCAGTACTTC
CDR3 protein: CASSLDEGLAGAWEQYF

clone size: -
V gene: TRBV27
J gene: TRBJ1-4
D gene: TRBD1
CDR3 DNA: TGTGCCAGCAGTTTCCGACAGGGATTGAACCCAACTAATGAAAAACTGTTTTTT
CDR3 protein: CASSFRQGLNPTNEKLFF

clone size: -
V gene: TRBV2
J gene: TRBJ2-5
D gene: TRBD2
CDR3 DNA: TGTGCCAGCAGCCCCGCCGGGAGGGCCCAAGAGACCCAGTACTTC
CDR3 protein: CASSPAGRAQETQYF

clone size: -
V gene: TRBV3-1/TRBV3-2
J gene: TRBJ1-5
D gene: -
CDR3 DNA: TGTGCCAGCAGCCAAGATCGAGGGGTGTGGCCCCAGCATTTT
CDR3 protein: CASSQDRGVWPQHF

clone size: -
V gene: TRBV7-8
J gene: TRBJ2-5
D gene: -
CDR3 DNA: TGTGCCAGCAGCTACGTAACAGGGTCCCAAGAGACCCAGTACTTC
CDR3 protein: CASSYVTGSQETQYF

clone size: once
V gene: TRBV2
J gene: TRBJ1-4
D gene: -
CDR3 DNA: TGTGCCACCCTGGGAGCCTCGCTTGAAAAACTGTTTTTT
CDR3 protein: CATLGASLEKLFF

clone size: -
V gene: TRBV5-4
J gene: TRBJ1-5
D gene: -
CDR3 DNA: TGTGCCAGCAGCTCCGGCCCGAGCAATCAGCCCCAGCATTTT
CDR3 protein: CASSSGPSNQPQHF

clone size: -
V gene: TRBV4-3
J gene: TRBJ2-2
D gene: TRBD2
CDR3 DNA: TGCGCCAGCCGGCTAGCGGGGACCACCGGGGAGCTGTTTTTT
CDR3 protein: CASRLAGTTGELFF

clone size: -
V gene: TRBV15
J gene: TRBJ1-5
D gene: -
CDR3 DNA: TGTGCCACCAGCAGAGAGGGTACACGGGCGCAGCTGAATCAGCCCCAGCATTTT
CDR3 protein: CATSREGTRAQLNQPQHF

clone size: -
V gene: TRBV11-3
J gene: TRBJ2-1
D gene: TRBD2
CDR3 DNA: TGTGCCAGCAGCCCGGGGGGGGTTATCAATGAGCAGTTCTTC
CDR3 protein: CASSPGGVINEQFF

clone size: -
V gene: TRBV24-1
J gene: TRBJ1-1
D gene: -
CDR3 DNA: TGTGCCACCGCTTTGGGGGCCGGCACTGAAGCTTTCTTT
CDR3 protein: CATALGAGTEAFF

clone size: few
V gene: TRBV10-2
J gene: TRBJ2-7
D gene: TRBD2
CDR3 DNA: TGCGCCAGCAGCGCCCTAGCGGACTCCGAGCAGTACTTC
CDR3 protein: CASSALADSEQYF

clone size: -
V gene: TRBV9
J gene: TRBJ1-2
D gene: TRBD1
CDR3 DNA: TGTGCCAGCCGCAGGACAGGGGGGTATGGCTACACCTTC
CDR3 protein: CASRRTGGYGYTF

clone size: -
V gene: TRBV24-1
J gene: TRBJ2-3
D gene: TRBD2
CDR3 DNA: TGTGCCACCTTCCGCGGTGGTAGCGGGGGGACCTCCACAGATACGCAGTATTTT
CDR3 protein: CATFRGGSGGTSTDTQYF

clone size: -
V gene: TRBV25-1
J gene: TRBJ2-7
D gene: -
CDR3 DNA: TGTGCCAGCGAGGGGGGGGGACACCTGTACGAGCAGTACTTC
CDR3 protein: CASEGGGHLYEQYF

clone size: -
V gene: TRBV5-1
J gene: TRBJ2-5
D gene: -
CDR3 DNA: TGCGCCAGCAGCAGTCGTAGGGAGCAAGAGACCCAGTACTTC
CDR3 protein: CASSSRREQETQYF

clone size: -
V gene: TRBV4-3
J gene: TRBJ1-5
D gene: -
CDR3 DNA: TGCGCCAGCAGTCAAAGGAGGGATCAGCCCCAGCATTTT
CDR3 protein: CASSQRRDQPQHF

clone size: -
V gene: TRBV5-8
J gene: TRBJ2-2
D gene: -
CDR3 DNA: TGTGCCAGCAGGAAAAGCGGGGAGCTGTTTTTT
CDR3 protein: CASRKSGELFF

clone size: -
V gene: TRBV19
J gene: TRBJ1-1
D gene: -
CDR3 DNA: TGTGCCAGCTCCCCCCAGAGCATGAACACTGAAGCTTTCTTT
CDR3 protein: CASSPQSMNTEAFF

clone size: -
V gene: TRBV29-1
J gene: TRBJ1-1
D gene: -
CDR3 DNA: TGCAGCGCTGGGGGGTTCAGGGGTTCTGAAGCTTTCTTT
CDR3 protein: CSAGGFRGSEAFF

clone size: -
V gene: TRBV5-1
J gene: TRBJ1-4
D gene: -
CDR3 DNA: TGCGCCAGCAGCTTGGATTTCCTAAGGGAAAAACTGTTTTTT
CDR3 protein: CASSLDFLREKLFF

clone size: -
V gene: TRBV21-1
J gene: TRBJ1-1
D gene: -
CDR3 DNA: TGTGCCAGCAGCACCTATAACGACAGGAACACTGAAGCTTTCTTT
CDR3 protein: CASSTYNDRNTEAFF

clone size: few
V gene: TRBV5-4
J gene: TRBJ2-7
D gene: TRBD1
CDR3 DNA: TGTGCCAGCAGCCCCCGACAGGGGATCACCTACGAGCAGTACTTC
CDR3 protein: CASSPRQGITYEQYF

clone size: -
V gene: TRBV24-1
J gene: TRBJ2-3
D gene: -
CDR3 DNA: TGTGCCGACGAGGCGGATTGGGGAGATACGCAGTATTTT
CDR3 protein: CADEADWGDTQYF

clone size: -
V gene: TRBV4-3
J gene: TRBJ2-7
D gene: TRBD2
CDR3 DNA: TGCGCCAGCAGCCAAGATGGCCGCGGGGGGTCCTACGAGCAGTACTTC
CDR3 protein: CASSQDGRGGSYEQYF

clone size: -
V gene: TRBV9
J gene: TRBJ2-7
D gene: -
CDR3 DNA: TGTGCCAGCAGCGCCCACCGGGACGGGAGCTCCTACGAGCAGTACTTC
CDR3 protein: CASSAHRDGSSYEQYF

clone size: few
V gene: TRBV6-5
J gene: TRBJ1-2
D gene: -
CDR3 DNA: TGTGCCAGCAGTTCACCGGGGCGCCTTAATGGCTACACCTTC
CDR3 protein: CASSSPGRLNGYTF

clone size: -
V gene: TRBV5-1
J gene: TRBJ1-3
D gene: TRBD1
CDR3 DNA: TGCGCCAGCAGCTTGGGTGCCAGGGGGCGAAACACCATATATTTT
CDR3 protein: CASSLGARGRNTIYF

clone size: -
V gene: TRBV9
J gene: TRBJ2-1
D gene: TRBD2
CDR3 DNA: TGTGCCAGCAGCGTAGCAGCGGGGGGCGGGTACAATGAGCAGTTCTTC
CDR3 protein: CASSVAAGGGYNEQFF

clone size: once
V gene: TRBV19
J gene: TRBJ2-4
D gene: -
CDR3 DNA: TGTGCCAGTAGGCGTGAAGGGAAGGAAAACATTCAGTACTTC
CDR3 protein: CASRREGKENIQYF

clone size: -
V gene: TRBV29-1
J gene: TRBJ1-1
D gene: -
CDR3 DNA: TGCAGCGTTGAAGATCGAGGGAACACTGAAGCTTTCTTT
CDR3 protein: CSVEDRGNTEAFF

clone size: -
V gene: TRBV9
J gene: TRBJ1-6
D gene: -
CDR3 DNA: TGTGCCAGCAGCGTGTCAGGCTCCTATAATTCACCCCTCCACTTT
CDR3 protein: CASSVSGSYNSPLHF

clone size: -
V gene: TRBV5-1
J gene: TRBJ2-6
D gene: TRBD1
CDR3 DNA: TGCGCCAGCAGCGCTGGACAGGGTGGCTCTGGGGCCAACGTCCTGACTTTC
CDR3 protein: CASSAGQGGSGANVLTF

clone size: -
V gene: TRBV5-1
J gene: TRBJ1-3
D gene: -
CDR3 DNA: TGCGCCAGCAGCTTGGGACAGGGAAACACCATATATTTT
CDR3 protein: CASSLGQGNTIYF

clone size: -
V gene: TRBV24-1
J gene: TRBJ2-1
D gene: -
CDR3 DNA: TGTGCCACCAGTGATTTGTGGACCAATGAGCAGTTCTTC
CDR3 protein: CATSDLWTNEQFF

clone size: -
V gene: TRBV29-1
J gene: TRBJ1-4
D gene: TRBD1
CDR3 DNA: TGCAGCGTGGGGACAGGGAACGAAAAACTGTTTTTT
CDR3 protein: CSVGTGNEKLFF

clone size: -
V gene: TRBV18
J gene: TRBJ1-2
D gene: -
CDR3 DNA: TGTGCCAGCTCACCAGAAGTGGCCAACCCCTATGGCTACACCTTC
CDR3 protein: CASSPEVANPYGYTF

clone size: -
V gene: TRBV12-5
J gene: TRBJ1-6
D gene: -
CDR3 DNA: TGTGCTAGTGGATCACAGGGAAACGGTTCACCCCTCCACTTT
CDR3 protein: CASGSQGNGSPLHF

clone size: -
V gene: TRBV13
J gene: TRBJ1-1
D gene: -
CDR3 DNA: TGTGCCAGCAGCACGTACACAGTGAACACTGAAGCTTTCTTT
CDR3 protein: CASSTYTVNTEAFF

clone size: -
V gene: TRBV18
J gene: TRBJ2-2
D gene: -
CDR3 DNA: TGTGCCAGCTGCCCGGACGGTGGTGGTTTCCGGGAGCTGTTTTTT
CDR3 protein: CASCPDGGGFRELFF

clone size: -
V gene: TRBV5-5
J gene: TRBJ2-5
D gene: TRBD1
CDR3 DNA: TGTGCCAGCAGCTCATTCGACAGGGCTCGGGAGACCCAGTACTTC
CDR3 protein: CASSSFDRARETQYF

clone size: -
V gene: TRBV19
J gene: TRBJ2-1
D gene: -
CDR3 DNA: TGTGCCAGTAGTATAAGTGTCGGACCGGGCGGCGGTGAGCAGTTCTTC
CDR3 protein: CASSISVGPGGGEQFF

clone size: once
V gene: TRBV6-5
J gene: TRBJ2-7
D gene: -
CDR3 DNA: TGTGCCAGTCGGCGGGGCATCTCCTACGAGCAGTACTTC
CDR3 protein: CASRRGISYEQYF

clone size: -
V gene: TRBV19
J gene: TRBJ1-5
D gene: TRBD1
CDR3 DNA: TGTGCCAGTAGTATAGGAGGAGGACAGGTCTATAGCAATCAGCCCCAGCATTTT
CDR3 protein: CASSIGGGQVYSNQPQHF

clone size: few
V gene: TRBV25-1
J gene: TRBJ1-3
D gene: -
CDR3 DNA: TGTGCCAGCAGTGACTACAGAAACACCATATATTTT
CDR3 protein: CASSDYRNTIYF

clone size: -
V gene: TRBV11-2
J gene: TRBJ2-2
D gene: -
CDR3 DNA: TGTGCCAGCAGCCAAGACAGTAAATTAACCGGGGAGCTGTTTTTT
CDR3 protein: CASSQDSKLTGELFF

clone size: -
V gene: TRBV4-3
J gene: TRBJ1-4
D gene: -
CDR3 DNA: TGCGCCAGCAGCCGAACTGGGGGGACTACAACTAATGAAAAACTGTTTTTT
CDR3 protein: CASSRTGGTTTNEKLFF

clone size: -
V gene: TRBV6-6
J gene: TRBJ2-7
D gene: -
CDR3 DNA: TGTGCCAGCAGTCGGGCTCCACCGGGGGAGCAGTACTTC
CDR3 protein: CASSRAPPGEQYF

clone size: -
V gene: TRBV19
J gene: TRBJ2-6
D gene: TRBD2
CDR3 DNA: TGTGCCAGTAGTATGGGGGCTAGCGGGGGATCTAGCTCTGGGGCCAACGTCCTGACTTTC
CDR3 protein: CASSMGASGGSSSGANVLTF

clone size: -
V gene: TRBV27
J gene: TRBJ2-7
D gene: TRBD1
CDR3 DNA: TGTGCCAGCAGTTCCCCCCCGACAGGGTCCCACGAGCAGTACTTC
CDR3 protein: CASSSPPTGSHEQYF

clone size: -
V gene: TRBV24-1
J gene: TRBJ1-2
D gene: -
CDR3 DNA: TGTGCCACCAGTGGCCCAGGGACCAACTATGGCTACACCTTC
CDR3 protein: CATSGPGTNYGYTF